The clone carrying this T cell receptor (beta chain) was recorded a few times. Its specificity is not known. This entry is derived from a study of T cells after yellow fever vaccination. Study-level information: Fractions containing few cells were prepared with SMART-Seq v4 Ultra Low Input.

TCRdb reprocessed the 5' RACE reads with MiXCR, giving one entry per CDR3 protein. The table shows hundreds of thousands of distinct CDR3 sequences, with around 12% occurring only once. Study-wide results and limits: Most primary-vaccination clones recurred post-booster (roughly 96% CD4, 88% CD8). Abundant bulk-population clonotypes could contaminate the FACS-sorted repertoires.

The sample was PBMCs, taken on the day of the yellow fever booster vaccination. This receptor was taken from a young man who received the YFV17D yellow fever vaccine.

CDR3: CASNSGSWQETQYF. CDR3 in DNA: TGTGCCAGCAACAGCGGGAGTTGGCAAGAGACCCAGTACTTC. The chain is built from TRBV6-2 or TRBV6-3 and TRBJ2-5; 8 positions agree with TRBD2. This CDR3 is 14 amino acids long. J lost 2 bases, V lost 7 bases, and 6 bases had no gene match. CDR1 is MNHEY and CDR2 is SVGEGT in the germline V gene.